Below are 25 T cell receptor beta chains sequenced from a single sample in a study of beta chain features in type 1 diabetes. These receptors' targets are unknown. Expressed TCRB transcripts were sequenced because the isolated RNA had all been reverse transcribed beforehand. The data were produced by immunoSEQ multiplex PCR, yet TCRdb's version contains in-frame clones alone and is incomplete. The sample has approximately 170,000 clones; 7% to 9% are singletons. Study findings and constraints: Shortening that was moderate but significant affected the TCRB CDR3s of Type 1 diabetes patients in all four CD4+ subsets.

The source material was central memory CD4+ T cells from blood. These receptors came from a man between 18 and 35 years old with type 1 diabetes.

The rearrangement joins TRBV11-2 to TRBJ2-1; no clear D. Germline CDR1 reads SGHAT; CDR2 reads FQNNGV. Trimming stripped 2 bases from V and 8 bases from J, with 13 bases between. This CDR3 has 14 amino acids. In DNA form, the CDR3 reads TGTGCCAGCAGCTTATCGTATTCGAACTATGAGCAGTTCTTC. Protein product: CASSLSYSNYEQFF.

The chain couples TRBV11-3 to TRBJ2-1, with D possibly being TRBD2 (6 bases). The CDR3 spans 14 residues. Germline CDR1 reads SGHNT; CDR2 reads YENEEA. V dropped 5 bases and J dropped 3 bases, with 11 bases sitting between them. The CDR3 bases are TGTGCCAGCAGCGTTTGGGGGGACTACAATGAGCAGTTCTTC. Encoded protein: CASSVWGDYNEQFF.

This chain uses TRBV4-1 with TRBJ1-1; no clear D. Germline V gives CDR1 MGHRA, CDR2 YSYEKL. With 0 bases removed from V and 4 bases from J, the gap between germline ends came to 15 bases. The CDR3 consists of 16 residues. CDR3 sequence: CASSQDAWGGGTEAFF. CDR3 nucleotides: TGCGCCAGCAGCCAAGATGCGTGGGGAGGTGGCACTGAAGCTTTCTTT.

The chain employs TRBV21-1 and TRBJ1-2; the tabulated D call, TRBD1, remains unverified against the DNA. TRBV21-1 is deemed a pseudogene. CDR3 size: 19 residues. CDR3 residues: CASSTPRRGREGEEYGYTF. CDR3 sequence (DNA): TGTGCCAGCAGCACACCCCGCAGGGGAAGGGAAGGAGAGGAGTATGGCTACACCTTC.

This clone was observed a handful of times. The J gene is TRBJ2-3, the V gene TRBV4-1; D call uncertain. The V gene lost 1 base and the J gene lost 6 bases, with 11 bases spanning the gap. The CDR3 consists of 14 residues. Germline V gene lookup returns CDR1 MGHRA and CDR2 YSYEKL. The CDR3: CASSQGARWDTQYF. The CDR3 nucleotides read TGCGCCAGCAGCCAAGGTGCCCGGTGGGATACGCAGTATTTT.

The chain recombines TRBV21-1 with TRBJ1-6. TRBV21-1 is assigned pseudogene status. The CDR3 is 18 residues long. The CDR3 DNA is TGTGCCAGCAGCAAAGTAGAATCGGGAGGAGCAACTCGGTCACCCCTCCACTTT. This gives the protein CASSKVESGGATRSPLHF.

This clone was seen only a few times. The V and J genes are TRBV11-2 and TRBJ2-5; 7 bases agree with TRBD1. CDR3 length: 15 amino acids. The germline CDR1 and CDR2 sequences are SGHAT and FQNNGV. J gave up 4 bases and V 1 base, and 6 bases lay outside the gene matches. The chain's CDR3 is CASSLGSGGPETQYF. CDR3 sequence (DNA): TGTGCCAGCAGCTTAGGCTCAGGGGGACCAGAGACCCAGTACTTC.

This clone was seen more than once but under ten times. This rearrangement joins TRBV2 to TRBJ2-5; D uncertain. Trimming removed 2 bases from V and 4 bases from J, with 14 bases in between. The germline CDR1 and CDR2 sequences are SNHLY and FYNNEI. The CDR3 covers 15 residues. Here the CDR3 DNA reads TGTGCCAGCAGTGAATCAGGTCCCAATATAGAGACCCAGTACTTC. This sequence encodes CASSESGPNIETQYF.

This clone has just a few counts. The genes are TRBV18 and TRBJ2-1; 7 positions agree with TRBD2. Germline CDR1 reads KGHSH; CDR2 reads LQKENI. V was pared by 5 bases and J by 6 bases, with 13 bases of the junction left unmatched. The length of the CDR3 is 16 residues. The CDR3 DNA sequence: TGTGCCAGCTCAGGGGGAGCTAGCGGCCTTAGCAATGAGCAGTTCTTC. Translated: CASSGGASGLSNEQFF.

This clone was counted a few times. V and J are TRBV2 and TRBJ2-2; 8 positions agree with TRBD1. Germline V gene data show CDR1 as SNHLY and CDR2 as FYNNEI. This CDR3 spans 15 amino acids. Germline trimming cut 5 bases from V and 7 bases from J; bases unmatched to any gene: 9. CDR3 sequence: CASSIFGQGIGELFF. In DNA, the CDR3 is TGTGCCAGCAGTATATTTGGACAGGGAATCGGGGAGCTGTTTTTT. The full variable domain, in which reference TRBV2 and TRBJ2-2 provide the parts outside the CDR3, is EPEVTQTPSHQVTQMGQEVILRCVPISNHLYFYWYRQILGQKVEFLVSFYNNEISEKSEIFDDQFSVERPDGSNFTLKIRSTKLEDSAMYFCASSIFGQGIGELFFGEGSRLTVL.

There are a few counts of this clone. V and J are TRBV19 and TRBJ1-4; D not certain. The germline CDR1 and CDR2 sequences are LNHDA and SQIVND (reference sequence). V lost 10 bases and J lost 2, with 20 bases in between. The CDR3 spans 16 residues. CDR3 amino acids: CAKRSGSSPTNEKLFF. CDR3 nucleotides: TGTGCCAAAAGGTCCGGGTCATCGCCGACTAATGAAAAACTGTTTTTT. Together with reference TRBV19 and TRBJ1-4, the CDR3 gives the full variable domain: DGGITQSPKYLFRKEGQNVTLSCEQNLNHDAMYWYRQDPGQGLRLIYYSQIVNDFQKGDIAEGYSVSREKKESFPLTVTSAQKNPTAFYLCAKRSGSSPTNEKLFFGSGTQLSVL.

This chain connects TRBV2 to TRBJ1-5; 10 bases fit TRBD1. V shed 4 bases and J 2 bases; nucleotides not matched to a gene: 2. Germline assignment: CDR1 SNHLY and CDR2 FYNNEI. There are 15 residues in the CDR3. The CDR3 sequence: CASSGQGARNQPQHF. CDR3 nucleotide sequence: TGTGCCAGCAGTGGACAGGGGGCGCGCAATCAGCCCCAGCATTTT. The full variable domain, with the rest looked up from reference TRBV2 and TRBJ1-5, is EPEVTQTPSHQVTQMGQEVILRCVPISNHLYFYWYRQILGQKVEFLVSFYNNEISEKSEIFDDQFSVERPDGSNFTLKIRSTKLEDSAMYFCASSGQGARNQPQHFGDGTRLSIL.

This clone was recorded a few times. The rearrangement links TRBV30 to TRBJ2-3, with D unclear. The CDR3 consists of 14 residues. Trimming removed 4 bases at V and 1 base at J, with 12 bases between. Germline lookup yields CDR1 GTSNPN and CDR2 SVGIG (reference sequence). This CDR3 is CAWNRLTRTDTQYF. The CDR3 DNA reads as TGTGCCTGGAATCGACTGACCCGCACAGATACGCAGTATTTT.

This clone has a handful of counts. The chain joins TRBV4-3 to TRBJ1-2; TRBD1 might be the D (5 bases). Germline values: CDR1 LGHNA, CDR2 YSLEER. The V gene lost 4 bases and the J gene lost 8 bases, with 20 bases spanning the gap. The CDR3 is 15 amino acids. DNA for the CDR3: TGCGCCAGCAGCCCCCCAGAGGGGAGGGTTGGCGGCTACACCTTC. Amino acids: CASSPPEGRVGGYTF.

This clone was seen only a few times. The chain carries TRBV30 and TRBJ2-7; 7 bases are a match to TRBD2. The germline CDR1 and CDR2 sequences are GTSNPN and SVGIG (reference sequence). V was clipped by 5 bases and J by 8 bases; unmatched bases: 9. The CDR3 has 12 residues. CDR3 nucleotides: TGTGCCTGGGGGGGGGATAACAGTCAGCAGTACTTC. It translates to CAWGGDNSQQYF.

This clone has more than one count but fewer than ten. This chain joins TRBV5-1 and TRBJ2-1; maybe TRBD1 (6 bases). Between the trimmed V and J ends, which lost 4 bases and 2 bases, there was a span of 16 bases. Germline V lookup: CDR1 SGHRS, CDR2 YFSETQ. The CDR3 spans 16 residues. The CDR3 is CASSPDGTGTYNEQFF. Here the CDR3 DNA reads TGCGCCAGCAGCCCGGATGGAACAGGGACCTACAATGAGCAGTTCTTC.

The CDR3 spells CASSLSLAGGLAEQYF. CDR3 DNA sequence: TGTGCCAGCAGCTTATCTTTAGCGGGAGGTTTAGCGGAGCAGTACTTC. J is TRBJ2-7 and V is TRBV7-8, with 10 bases matching TRBD2. The J segment lost 7 bases and the V segment lost 2 bases, leaving 11 bases of the junction unmatched. Germline lookup yields CDR1 SGHVS and CDR2 FQNEAQ. This CDR3 has 16 amino acids.

Only a few counts were recorded for this clone. The V and J genes are TRBV28 and TRBJ1-3; D is ambiguous. With 6 bases removed from V and 5 bases from J, the gap between germline ends came to 11 bases. Germline CDR1 is MDHEN and CDR2 is SYDVKM. This CDR3 comprises 13 residues. The CDR3 DNA reads as TGTGCCAGCAGGCACATATCACGAAACACCATATATTTT. Translated, it gives CASRHISRNTIYF.

The chain has TRBV27 and TRBJ1-5, with a weak D call TRBD1 (5 bases). CDR3 size: 13 residues. Germline CDR1 MNHEY, CDR2 SMNVEV (reference sequence). The V end was cut by 8 bases, the J end by 9 bases, with 17 bases between. CDR3 nucleotide sequence: TGTGCCAGCTCTAAAGGGGTCCTGAGGCCCCAGCATTTT. This codes for CASSKGVLRPQHF.

The V and J genes are TRBV4-2 and TRBJ2-3; no firm D call. V shed 1 base and J shed 5 bases, with 19 bases lying between them. From germline, CDR1 is LGHNA and CDR2 YNFKEQ. CDR3 length: 17 residues. The DNA of the CDR3 is TGTGCCAGCAGCCAAGGAGACATAGGATTATTTGGAGATACGCAGTATTTT. Translation: CASSQGDIGLFGDTQYF.

This clone has just a few counts. This chain joins TRBV11-2 and TRBJ1-1; TRBD1 agrees at 10 bases. Germline V gives CDR1 SGHAT, CDR2 FQNNGV. The CDR3 loop spans 15 amino acids. V lost 5 bases and J lost 5; bases outside the gene matches: 8. The CDR3 spells CASSPRQGANTEAFF. In DNA, the CDR3 is TGTGCCAGCAGCCCGAGACAGGGGGCAAATACTGAAGCTTTCTTT.

This clone turned up a few times. The V call is TRBV5-1, the J call TRBJ2-3; TRBD1 is a possible D gene (6 bases). The CDR3 is 14 residues long. The V end lost 4 bases, the J end lost 4 bases, and 13 bases lay between the germline ends. The germline V gene has CDR1 SGHRS and CDR2 YFSETQ. CDR3 coding DNA: TGCGCCAGCAGCAACACGAGGGGGTCAGATACGCAGTATTTT. Its translation is CASSNTRGSDTQYF.

The CDR3 nucleotides read TGCAGTGCCCGTCCGAGGTACGAGCAGTACTTC. Its translation is CSARPRYEQYF. The V and J genes are TRBV20-1 and TRBJ2-7, with no clear D. V shed 6 bases and J shed 4 bases, with 10 bases lying between them. Germline loops: CDR1 DFQATT, CDR2 SNEGSKA (reference sequence). The CDR3 runs 11 residues.

This chain uses TRBV28 with TRBJ1-5, with D unclear. The CDR3 is 12 amino acids. Per the germline V gene, CDR1 is MDHEN and CDR2 is SYDVKM. The V end lost 9 bases, the J end lost 7 bases, and 13 bases lay between the germline ends. CDR3 nucleotide sequence: TGTGCCAGTTCAAGAGGGTTGCAGCCCCAGCATTTT. It codes for CASSRGLQPQHF. Complete variable domain (other parts from reference TRBV28 and TRBJ1-5): DVKVTQSSRYLVKRTGEKVFLECVQDMDHENMFWYRQDPGLGLRLIYFSYDVKMKEKGDIPEGYSVSREKKERFSLILESASTNQTSMYLCASSRGLQPQHFGDGTRLSIL.

This clone was picked up a small number of times. This sequence joins TRBV28 and TRBJ1-4; a possible D gene is TRBD1 (5 bases). The V end lost 7 bases, the J end lost 8 bases, and 23 bases lay between the germline ends. Germline V gives CDR1 MDHEN, CDR2 SYDVKM. This CDR3 has 16 amino acids. The CDR3 protein is CASTLGGGQGREKLFF. CDR3 sequence (DNA): TGTGCCAGCACCCTGGGAGGTGGTCAGGGTAGGGAAAAACTGTTTTTT.